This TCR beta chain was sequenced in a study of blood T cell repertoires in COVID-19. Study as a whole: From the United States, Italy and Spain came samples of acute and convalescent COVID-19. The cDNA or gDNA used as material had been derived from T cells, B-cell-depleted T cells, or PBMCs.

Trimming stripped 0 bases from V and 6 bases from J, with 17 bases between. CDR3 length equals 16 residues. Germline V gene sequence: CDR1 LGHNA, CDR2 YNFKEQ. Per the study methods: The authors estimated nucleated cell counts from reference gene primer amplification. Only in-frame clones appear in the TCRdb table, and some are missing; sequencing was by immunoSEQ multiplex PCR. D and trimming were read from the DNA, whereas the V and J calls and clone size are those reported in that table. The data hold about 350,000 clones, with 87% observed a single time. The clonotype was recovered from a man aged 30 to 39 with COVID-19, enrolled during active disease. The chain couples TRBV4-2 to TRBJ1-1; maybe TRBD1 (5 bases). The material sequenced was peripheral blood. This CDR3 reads CASSQELRTGGSEAFF. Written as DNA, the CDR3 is TGTGCCAGCAGCCAAGAACTAAGGACCGGGGGATCTGAAGCTTTCTTT.